The rows below give T cell receptor beta chains drawn from one sample of a study of cytomegalovirus exposure and HLA in healthy donors. TCRdb's copy holds only in-frame clones and misses some; the assay was immunoSEQ multiplex PCR. The sample contains about 200,000 clones, 70% to 80% of which appear only once. Sequenced: PBMCs. The receptors originated from a woman aged 50 to 60 in good health and CMV-seronegative. The conserved cysteine and the conserved F or W are not part of the CDR3 here. Fields, in order: CDR3 protein, J gene, V gene, clone size. The size of a clone is reported for some rows only, either as once, few or many, or as a class for expanded clones.

ASSERLAGGNTQY,TRBJ2-3,TRBV10-2,.
ASSARKSGSSYNEQF,TRBJ2-1,TRBV19,.
ASRNGQGASEAF,TRBJ1-1,TRBV28,.
ASSDLLNTEAF,TRBJ1-1,TRBV6-1,.
ASSLGRAGAHYEQY,TRBJ2-7,TRBV5-1,.
ASSDRRGNTQY,TRBJ2-3,TRBV25-1,once
ASSQSRRHEQF,TRBJ2-1,TRBV4-1,.
ASRSRAGGSNTEAF,TRBJ1-1,TRBV5-1,.
ASSEAGGTDTQY,TRBJ2-3,TRBV6-1,few
ASSSRLAGVTEQF,TRBJ2-1,TRBV7-3,.
ASSLRGGANTGELF,TRBJ2-2,TRBV5-1,.
ASSPMTGGGEKLF,TRBJ1-4,TRBV5-1,.
SVTGGSGRDKQY,TRBJ2-7,TRBV29-1,.
ASSSGAGAVDTQY,TRBJ2-3,TRBV19,.
ASSTGQVYEQY,TRBJ2-7,TRBV5-1,.
ASSLVQEGWADTQY,TRBJ2-3,TRBV13,once
ASAEGYQETQY,TRBJ2-5,TRBV7-2,.
ASSLDILQGSGGYT,TRBJ1-2,TRBV7-9,.
ASSRDRQGARRNTEAF,TRBJ1-1,TRBV18,.
ASSQMTGGVYEQY,TRBJ2-7,TRBV19,.
ASRVNTEAF,TRBJ1-1,TRBV4-2,.
ASSENVNPGYGYT,TRBJ1-2,TRBV6-1,.
ASSAEGQMNTEAF,TRBJ1-1,TRBV6-4,.
ASRRTGLGLLSGANVLT,TRBJ2-6,TRBV14,.
ASQLISRVDTEAS,TRBJ1-1,TRBV6-6,.
ASSRQGAEAF,TRBJ1-1,TRBV6-5,.
ASSLDRGHQETQY,TRBJ2-5,TRBV4-3,.
SSSPGQGNQPQH,TRBJ1-5,TRBV7-9,.
ASSEQTETQY,TRBJ2-5,TRBV18,.
ASSRGQGVGYT,TRBJ1-2,TRBV18,.
ASTPLPGWTGDGYT,TRBJ1-2,TRBV6-6,.
ASSFLGGAWDYGYT,TRBJ1-2,TRBV28,.
ASGPRVEVGYT,TRBJ1-2,TRBV6-1,.
ASSGGSAEQY,TRBJ2-7,TRBV19,once
ASSALTGAGTGNTIY,TRBJ1-3,TRBV6-1,.
ASSLKPGLAGLGTDTQY,TRBJ2-3,TRBV11-2,.
ASSSGQRNEKLF,TRBJ1-4,TRBV5-1,.
ASSAGYSSNTGELF,TRBJ2-2,TRBV19,.